A single sample gave rise to the 12 T cell receptor beta chains below, sequenced in a study of blood T cell repertoires in COVID-19 (dated by TCRdb to the early 2020s). Library construction relied on the immunoSEQ multiplex PCR assay. TCRdb limited this immuneACCESS table to in-frame rearrangements with V and J called. A share of clones is missing; checked studies link under half to unresolved V genes, and the rest is unexplained. The sample table holds 300,000 to 450,000 clones, of which more than 75% were seen once. Around 1.1% of the sample is held by the ten biggest clonotypes. The specimen sequenced was peripheral blood. Source of these receptors: a human donor with acute or convalescent COVID-19. The donor label of this sample is uncertain.

There are a few counts of this clone. V usage is TRBV4-1 and J usage is TRBJ2-5, with TRBD2 matching 7 bases. This CDR3 has 15 amino acids. Germline lookup yields CDR1 MGHRA and CDR2 YSYEKL. V shed 4 bases, J shed 2 bases, and the junction held 7 bases outside the gene matches. The CDR3 nucleotides are TGCGCCAGCAGCCGTTCGCCGGGGGGTCAAGAGACCCAGTACTTC. Translated: CASSRSPGGQETQYF.

This chain joins TRBV2 and TRBJ2-7; D not certain. Trimming pared 0 bases from V and 3 bases from J, leaving 6 bases between. Germline CDR1 SNHLY, CDR2 FYNNEI. CDR3 length: 13 residues. The CDR3 protein is CASSEARYYEQYF. CDR3 bases: TGTGCCAGCAGTGAAGCCCGGTACTACGAGCAGTACTTC.

The table lists this clone with many counts. The chain couples TRBV6-1 to TRBJ2-5; D is unclear. From germline, CDR1 is MNHNS and CDR2 SASEGT. The CDR3 length is 16 residues. V was shortened by 1 base and J by 5 bases, with 17 bases between the two germline ends. Written as DNA, the CDR3 is TGTGCCAGCAGTGAAGATGATTTTAATCAGCGTGAGACCCAGTACTTC. It is translated as CASSEDDFNQRETQYF.

The CDR3 nucleotides are TGTGCCAGCAGCGTAGAACCCAGGGGTCGTCTGAGATATAGCAATCAGCCCCAGCATTTT. This codes for CASSVEPRGRLRYSNQPQHF. The chain is built from TRBV9 and TRBJ1-5; weak D call: TRBD1 (6 bases). The CDR3 runs to 20 residues. The V end was cut by 0 bases, the J end by 0 bases, with 22 bases between. Per the germline V gene, CDR1 is SGDLS and CDR2 is YYNGEE.

The V gene is TRBV24-1, the J gene TRBJ2-1; 7 bases align to TRBD2. In germline, CDR1 is KGHDR, CDR2 SFDVKD. The CDR3 spans 14 residues. After removal of 4 bases from V and 8 bases from J, the junction contained 7 bases not matched to a gene. As DNA, the CDR3 is TGTGCCACCAGTGAGGGACTACCGACCTATGAGCAGTTCTTC. This sequence encodes CATSEGLPTYEQFF.

The CDR3 here is CASSPGDRAGELFF. In DNA form, the CDR3 reads TGTGCCAGCAGCCCCGGCGACAGGGCCGGGGAGCTGTTTTTT. J is TRBJ2-2 and V is TRBV11-2, with TRBD1 matching 7 bases. With 5 bases clipped from V and 6 bases from J, the junction kept 6 bases outside the gene matches. Germline lookup yields CDR1 SGHAT and CDR2 FQNNGV. This CDR3 contains 14 residues.

V gene TRBV3-1 (or the pseudogene TRBV3-2) combines with J gene TRBJ1-1, with D possibly being TRBD1 (6 bases). The CDR3 is made up of 17 amino acids. Germline V gene lookup returns CDR1 LGHDT and CDR2 YNNKEL (reference sequence). Deletions cut 0 bases from V and 1 base from J, with 15 bases between. The CDR3 loop is CASSQDGGARGNTEAFF. The CDR3 region has the DNA TGTGCCAGCAGCCAAGATGGGGGGGCGCGAGGGAACACTGAAGCTTTCTTT.

This clone was observed once. The genes are TRBV7-2 and TRBJ1-1; D call uncertain. Per the germline V gene, CDR1 is SGHTA and CDR2 is FQGNSA. The V gene lost 3 bases and the J gene lost 10 bases, with 21 bases spanning the gap. The CDR3 sequence is 15 residues long. This chain's CDR3 is CASSFQVTPTATAFF. CDR3 in DNA: TGTGCCAGCAGCTTTCAGGTTACCCCCACGGCCACAGCTTTCTTT.

This clone was seen only a few times. This chain connects TRBV6-1 to TRBJ1-1, with D uncertain. Trimming shortened V by 1 base and J by 2 bases, and 5 bases separated the two germline ends. The CDR3 contains 13 residues. The germline V gene encodes CDR1 MNHNS and CDR2 SASEGT. The CDR3 sequence is CASSEVPNTEAFF. DNA of the CDR3: TGTGCCAGCAGTGAAGTCCCTAACACTGAAGCTTTCTTT.

This chain links TRBV19 with TRBJ1-1; no reliable D call. The CDR3 covers 17 residues. The V and J ends lost 3 bases and 1 base respectively, with 18 bases between them. CDR1 and CDR2 from the germline V gene are LNHDA and SQIVND (reference sequence). The CDR3 bases are TGTGCCAGTAGTATGTTTCGGGGTTTAAGAAGGAACACTGAAGCTTTCTTT. Translated, it gives CASSMFRGLRRNTEAFF.

J is TRBJ2-5 and V is TRBV5-5; 12 nucleotides align to TRBD2. CDR1 is SGHKS, CDR2 YYEKEE, per germline (reference sequence). V lost 4 bases, J lost 4 bases, and 11 bases stayed unmatched. This CDR3 is built from 17 residues. CDR3 residues: CASSPTGLAGGPETQYF. CDR3 sequence (DNA): TGTGCCAGCAGCCCCACGGGGCTAGCGGGGGGGCCAGAGACCCAGTACTTC. Full variable domain (missing parts from reference TRBV5-5 and TRBJ2-5): DAGVTQSPTHLIKTRGQQVTLRCSPISGHKSVSWYQQVLGQGPQFIFQYYEKEERGRGNFPDRFSARQFPNYSSELNVNALLLGDSALYLCASSPTGLAGGPETQYFGPGTRLLVL.

This chain joins TRBV5-1 and TRBJ2-2; D remains ambiguous. Trimming stripped 0 bases from V and 0 bases from J, with 3 bases between. Germline CDR1 reads SGHRS; CDR2 reads YFSETQ. CDR3 length: 14 amino acids. CDR3 nucleotide sequence: TGCGCCAGCAGCTTGGCGGCGAACACCGGGGAGCTGTTTTTT. Amino acid sequence: CASSLAANTGELFF.